Listed below are T cell receptor beta chains from one sample, sequenced in a study of technical replicates of blood from a handful of donors. Here immunoSEQ multiplex PCR was the method, and the copy in TCRdb shows in-frame clones only, minus some. The sample shows about 79,000 clones, around 90% of them seen only once. Sequenced: T cells isolated from PBMCs. Receptor source: a human donor in good health. Some clones in this sample may be carry-over from other donors' samples. Both conserved end residues are part of each CDR3.

TRBJ1-2	TRBV9	CASSPHDRDRRGYTF
TRBJ1-1	TRBV19	CASSISTGGLTEAFF
TRBJ2-1	TRBV6-5	CASRVTGGAGNEQFF
TRBJ2-7	TRBV18	CASSPPSWDRGLEQYF
TRBJ1-1	TRBV10-1	CASKRTANTEAFF
TRBJ1-4	TRBV21-1	CASSKSVGAVVGKEKLFF
TRBJ1-1	TRBV12-5	CASGFSTEAFF
TRBJ1-3	TRBV28	CASSLAGASGNTIYF
TRBJ2-7	TRBV11-2	CASSPDRGYEQYF
TRBJ1-2	TRBV10-3	CAISDIQGNYGYTF
TRBJ2-2	TRBV5-4	CASSLDRGHTGELFF
TRBJ1-1	TRBV9	CASSGRGGDTEAFF
TRBJ2-7	TRBV29-1	CSVERGLGEQYF
TRBJ2-5	TRBV30	CAWSVQGTETQYF
TRBJ2-7	TRBV6-1	CASSSDGGEQYF
TRBJ1-1	TRBV28	CASSAGTGELTEAFF
TRBJ2-1	TRBV27	CASSPQGLHEQFF
TRBJ1-2	TRBV11-2	CASSLDQGTGENYGYTF
TRBJ1-1	TRBV7-2	CASSQGGPLNTEAFF
TRBJ2-7	TRBV15	CATSSGTSEAYEQYF
TRBJ1-1	TRBV6-1	CASSDPGQGMAFF
TRBJ2-3	TRBV4-1	CASSQKLAASTDTQYF
TRBJ1-1	TRBV5-1	CASSLNGFDTEAFF
TRBJ2-1	TRBV21-1	CASSKDPESGGNEQFF
TRBJ2-5	TRBV7-9	CASSITTSGTETQYF
TRBJ2-5	TRBV29-1	CSVRGTSMEQYF
TRBJ1-1	TRBV7-9	CASSLGREVTEAFF
TRBJ1-3	TRBV10-3	CAIRQTGGDTIYF
TRBJ1-1	TRBV27	CASSHPPGGFKTMNTEAFF
TRBJ2-3	TRBV19	CASSIAAGSTDTQYF
TRBJ1-5	TRBV7-6	CASSLVGGRQPQHF
TRBJ1-3	TRBV10-3	CAISRVENTIYF
TRBJ2-3	TRBV7-2	CASSSGYSTDTQYF
TRBJ1-2	TRBV19	CASNFLTGTGNSYGYTF
TRBJ2-7	TRBV28	CASKRQYEQYF
TRBJ2-7	TRBV7-2	CASSLARGSYEQYF
TRBJ2-7	TRBV30	CAWSGEQAYEQYF
TRBJ1-2	TRBV7-3	CASSDTGGSGYTF
TRBJ2-2	TRBV5-6	CASLARAGELFF
TRBJ2-1	TRBV9	CASSTLDSSYNEQFF
TRBJ2-2	TRBV18	CASSPKMSTGGYTGELFF
TRBJ1-1	TRBV30	CAWSATLNTEAFF